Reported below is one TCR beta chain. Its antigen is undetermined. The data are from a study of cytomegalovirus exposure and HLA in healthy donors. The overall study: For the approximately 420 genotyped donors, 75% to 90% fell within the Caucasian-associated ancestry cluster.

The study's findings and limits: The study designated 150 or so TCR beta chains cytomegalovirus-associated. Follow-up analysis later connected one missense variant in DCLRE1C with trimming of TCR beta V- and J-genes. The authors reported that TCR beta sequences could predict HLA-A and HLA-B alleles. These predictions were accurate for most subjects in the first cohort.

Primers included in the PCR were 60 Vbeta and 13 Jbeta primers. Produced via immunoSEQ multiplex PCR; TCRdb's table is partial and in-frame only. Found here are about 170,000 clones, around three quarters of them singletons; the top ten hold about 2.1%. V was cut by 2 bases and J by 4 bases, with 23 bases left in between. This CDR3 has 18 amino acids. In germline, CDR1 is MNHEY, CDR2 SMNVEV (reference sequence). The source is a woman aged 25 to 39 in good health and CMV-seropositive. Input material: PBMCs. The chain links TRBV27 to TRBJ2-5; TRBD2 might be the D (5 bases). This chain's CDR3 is CASSLMARTSWVPETQYF. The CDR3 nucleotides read TGTGCCAGCAGTTTAATGGCCCGGACTTCCTGGGTCCCAGAGACCCAGTACTTC.